Sequencing of this TCR beta chain was carried out in a study of vaccination effects on CD4 cells after COVID-19. Under the ViraFEST assay, PBMC were stimulated with viral peptide pools so that antigen-specific CD4+ T cells expanded. Sequencing was performed afterwards. CD4+ T cells were isolated after around ten days of culture. The vaccine recipients had no prior SARS-CoV-2 infection, with negative nucleocapsid antibodies. Clones were sequenced by immunoSEQ multiplex PCR, and TCRdb holds only the in-frame ones, with some missing. The table shows approximately 30,000 clones, with around 73% occurring only once. This CDR3 is built from 15 residues. V was pared by 4 bases and J by 3 bases, with 15 bases between. CDR1 SNHLY and CDR2 FYNNEI come from the germline V gene. On this clone: Its antigen is as yet unknown.

The chain has TRBV2 and TRBJ1-2; D may be TRBD1 (6 bases). The origin of this receptor is a human donor who received a COVID-19 vaccine. Sequenced here: CD4+ T cells from PBMCs cultured with HCoV-OC43 spike peptides, sampled before COVID-19 vaccination. As for subset: HCoV-OC43 spike overlapping peptide pool stimulation. The CDR3 coding sequence is TGTGCCAGCAGTGGCGTGCGGGGGCGCGACTATGGCTACACCTTC. Amino acid sequence: CASSGVRGRDYGYTF.